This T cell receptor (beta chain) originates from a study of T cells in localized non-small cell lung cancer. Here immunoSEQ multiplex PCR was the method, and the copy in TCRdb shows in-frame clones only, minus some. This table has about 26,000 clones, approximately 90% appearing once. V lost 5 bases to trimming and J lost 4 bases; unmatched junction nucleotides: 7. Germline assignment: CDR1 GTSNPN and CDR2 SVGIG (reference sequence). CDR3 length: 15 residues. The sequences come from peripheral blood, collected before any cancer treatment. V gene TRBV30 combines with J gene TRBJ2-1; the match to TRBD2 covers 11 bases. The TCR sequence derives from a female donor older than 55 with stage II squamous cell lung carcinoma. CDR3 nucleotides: TGTGCCTGGGACTCGACTAGCGGGGCATACAATGAGCAGTTCTTC. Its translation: CAWDSTSGAYNEQFF.